These 6 T cell receptor beta chains came from one sample sequenced in a study of T cells in Graves' hyperthyroidism and ophthalmopathy. The investigators amplified TCR beta CDR3 regions from RNA transcripts. In the first-round RT-PCR of the TCR CDR3, the HTBI primer set was used. TCRdb redid the calling of the multiplex PCR reads with MiXCR, one entry per CDR3 protein. This repertoire shows under 700,000 distinct CDR3 sequences, about 43% found once; its top ten account for roughly 8.2%. Sequenced: peripheral blood or thyroid tissue (not recorded which). The receptors come from a woman between 18 and 30 years old with Graves' hyperthyroidism.

This clonotype was picked up many times. V gene TRBV11-2 combines with J gene TRBJ1-6; D not certain. With 1 base removed from V and 3 bases from J, the gap between germline ends came to 7 bases. Germline assignment: CDR1 SGHAT and CDR2 FQNNGV. This CDR3 has 15 residues. CDR3 in DNA: TGTGCCAGCAGCTTAGGTGTCTTCTATAATTCACCCCTCCACTTT. Residues: CASSLGVFYNSPLHF. Full variable domain (remainder filled in from reference TRBV11-2 and TRBJ1-6): EAGVAQSPRYKIIEKRQSVAFWCNPISGHATLYWYQQILGQGPKLLIQFQNNGVVDDSQLPKDRFSAERLKGVDSTLKIQPAKLEDSAVYLCASSLGVFYNSPLHFGNGTRLTVT.

This clonotype was recorded a few times. The rearrangement joins TRBV5-1 to TRBJ1-2; maybe TRBD1 (5 bases). The CDR3 is 14 residues long. V dropped 0 bases and J dropped 6 bases, with 12 bases sitting between them. Germline assignment: CDR1 SGHRS and CDR2 YFSETQ. The CDR3 protein is CASSLEGARDGYTF. The CDR3 DNA sequence: TGCGCCAGCAGCTTGGAAGGGGCGCGGGATGGCTACACCTTC. Filled out from reference TRBV5-1 and TRBJ1-2, the complete variable domain reads KAGVTQTPRYLIKTRGQQVTLSCSPISGHRSVSWYQQTPGQGLQFLFEYFSETQRNKGNFPGRFSGRQFSNSRSEMNVSTLELGDSALYLCASSLEGARDGYTFGSGTRLTVV.

Concerning this clonotype itself: This likely comes from a read error, as the CDR3 has no conserved phenylalanine or tryptophan at its end. This sequence joins TRBV7-6 and TRBJ1-1; unclear D gene. CDR3 length: 16 residues. The ends were cut back, 8 bases at V and 0 bases at J, with 19 bases in the middle. Germline V gene data show CDR1 as SGHVS and CDR2 as FNYEAQ. CDR3 nucleotide sequence: TGTGCCAGCCGCCCAAGTCCGGGGTTAGTGAACACTGAAGCTTTCTCT. This encodes CASRPSPGLVNTEAFS.

The gene calls are TRBV7-6 and TRBJ1-1; D may be TRBD1 (5 bases). Per germline, CDR1 SGHVS and CDR2 FNYEAQ. V was cut by 2 bases and J by 1 base, with 8 bases left in between. The CDR3 length is 14 residues. The CDR3 protein is CASSLKGTNTEAFF. The CDR3 region has the DNA TGTGCCAGCAGCTTAAAGGGGACGAACACTGAAGCTTTCTTT. Full variable domain (missing parts from reference TRBV7-6 and TRBJ1-1): GAGVSQSPRYKVTKRGQDVALRCDPISGHVSLYWYRQALGQGPEFLTYFNYEAQQDKSGLPNDRFSAERPEGSISTLTIQRTEQRDSAMYRCASSLKGTNTEAFFGQGTRLTVV.

V gene TRBV7-3 combines with J gene TRBJ2-2; D perhaps matches TRBD2 (5 bases). This CDR3 has 16 amino acids. The ends were cut back, 1 base at V and 4 bases at J, with 13 bases in the middle. CDR1 SGHTA and CDR2 FQGTGA come from the germline V gene. CDR3 sequence: CASSLNVGVGTGELFF. CDR3 DNA: TGTGCCAGCAGCTTAAACGTGGGAGTCGGCACCGGGGAGCTGTTTTTT. Full variable domain (missing parts from reference TRBV7-3 and TRBJ2-2): GAGVSQTPSNKVTEKGKYVELRCDPISGHTALYWYRQSLGQGPEFLIYFQGTGAADDSGLPNDRFFAVRPEGSVSTLKIQRTERGDSAVYLCASSLNVGVGTGELFFGEGSRLTVL.

This clonotype came up a few times. This chain connects TRBV5-1 to TRBJ2-2; D is unresolved. V was trimmed by 4 bases and J by 5 bases, leaving 15 bases between them. Germline lookup yields CDR1 SGHRS and CDR2 YFSETQ. CDR3 size: 15 residues. The CDR3 DNA sequence: TGCGCCAGCAGCGCCGAGTGGATGGGAACCGGGGAGCTGTTTTTT. Protein sequence: CASSAEWMGTGELFF.